Listed here are 23 T cell receptor beta chains from one sample, sequenced in a study of blood T cells in healthy people across ages. The second PCR ran about 6 to 12 cycles with a sample-barcoded 5' primer and J-beta primers. TCRdb processed the 5' RACE reads anew with MiXCR; each CDR3 protein has one entry. The sample yields 2 million or so distinct CDR3 sequences, approximately 50% seen once. The sample was blood. Source of these receptors: a woman in her 40s in good health.

The table lists this clonotype with a few counts. The V call is TRBV7-9, the J call TRBJ2-4, with 10 bases fitting TRBD1. The last part of the DNA fits TRBJ2-7 better; the J call may be wrong. This CDR3 is built from 16 residues. Germline V lookup: CDR1 SEHNR, CDR2 FQNEAQ (reference sequence). The CDR3: CASSPDRGLSYHEQYF. CDR3 coding DNA: TGTGCCAGCAGCCCCGACAGGGGGCTATCTTACCACGAGCAGTACTTC.

The chain has TRBV28 and TRBJ1-5; D perhaps matches TRBD1 (6 bases). The germline CDR1 and CDR2 sequences are MDHEN and SYDVKM. CDR3 length: 14 amino acids. V lost 2 bases and J lost 4, with 9 bases in between. The CDR3 DNA sequence: TGTGCCAGCAGTTTACCGCAGGGGAATCAGCCCCAGCATTTT. Translation: CASSLPQGNQPQHF.

This chain connects TRBV5-1 to TRBJ2-7, with TRBD1 matching over 8 bases. V gave up 6 bases and J gave up 0 bases; unmatched junction bases: 5. This CDR3 has 14 residues. Germline V gene data show CDR1 as SGHRS and CDR2 as YFSETQ. The CDR3 bases are TGCGCCAGCACCGACAGGGGCTACTCCTACGAGCAGTACTTC. Translating gives CASTDRGYSYEQYF.

The chain combines TRBV4-1 with TRBJ2-1; 8 bases are shared with TRBD2. This CDR3 comprises 15 residues. CDR1 and CDR2 from the germline V gene are MGHRA and YSYEKL. Trimming at V came to 4 bases and at J to 8 bases, leaving 10 bases not matched to a gene. For the CDR3, the DNA is TGCGCCAGCAGCCTGGCGGGGGGCGGGTTCGATGAGCAGTTCTTC. Protein: CASSLAGGGFDEQFF.

In this sample, this clonotype turned up a few times. The chain is built from TRBV12-3 or TRBV12-4 and TRBJ2-1; D is unclear. V lost 6 bases and J 5 bases, leaving 11 bases between the germline ends. The CDR3 totals 13 residues. Written as DNA, the CDR3 is TGTGCCAGCAGAACGCTGGACCACAATGAGCAGTTCTTC. It translates to CASRTLDHNEQFF.

The chain links TRBV7-3 to TRBJ1-2; D not certain. Trimming shortened V by 5 bases and J by 7 bases, and 17 bases separated the two germline ends. Germline V gene lookup returns CDR1 SGHTA and CDR2 FQGTGA. The CDR3 has 14 residues. The CDR3 protein is CASSPRAAYSGYTF. CDR3 DNA: TGTGCCAGCAGCCCGAGGGCCGCTTATTCTGGCTACACCTTC.

To note about this clonotype: Mismatch with germline at one junction end may stem from a read error. The rearrangement joins TRBV7-7 to TRBJ2-2, with D perhaps TRBD2 (6 bases). Germline assignment: CDR1 SSHAT and CDR2 FNYEAQ (reference sequence). The CDR3 is made up of 14 amino acids. CDR3 coding DNA: TGTGCTAGCAGCTTGGGGTCGGGGGCCGGGGAGCTGTTTTTT. Its protein is CASSLGSGAGELFF.

The table lists this clonotype with a few counts. The rearrangement uses TRBV20-1 and TRBJ1-5, with D unclear. Germline CDR1 DFQATT, CDR2 SNEGSKA (reference sequence). V lost 3 bases and J lost 0, with 9 bases in between. There are 14 residues in the CDR3. CDR3 amino acids: CSASFMNSNQPQHF. CDR3 coding DNA: TGCAGTGCTAGTTTTATGAATAGCAATCAGCCCCAGCATTTT.

The chain has TRBV5-5 and TRBJ2-3; D is tentatively TRBD1 or TRBD2 (5 bases each). The germline V and J ends were trimmed by 4 bases and 4 bases, with 22 bases remaining between them. From germline, CDR1 is SGHKS and CDR2 YYEKEE (reference sequence). The CDR3 is made up of 17 amino acids. Here the CDR3 reads CASSLPRGTGLSDTQYF. CDR3 DNA sequence: TGTGCCAGCAGCCTCCCTCGGGGCACAGGCCTCTCAGATACGCAGTATTTT.

A note on this clonotype: A junction end diverges from the germline sequence, so it may reflect a read error. V usage is TRBV5-6 and J usage is TRBJ1-5; tentative D call: TRBD1 (5 bases). There are 16 residues in the CDR3. The germline V gene encodes CDR1 SGHDT and CDR2 YYEEEE. The CDR3 coding sequence is TGTGCTAGCAGCTTCATGGGGGAATATAGCAATCAGCCCCAGCATTTT. It translates to CASSFMGEYSNQPQHF.

The chain uses TRBV4-2 and TRBJ1-1; a weak D match, TRBD1 (5 bases). Germline loops: CDR1 LGHNA, CDR2 YNFKEQ. The CDR3 is 16 amino acids. The ends were cut back, 0 bases at V and 5 bases at J, with 16 bases in the middle. CDR3 nucleotides: TGTGCCAGCAGCCAAGAATGGCTGGGGGGGGAAACTGAAGCTTTCTTT. Its protein product is CASSQEWLGGETEAFF.

The gene calls are TRBV3-1 and TRBJ2-3; 7 nucleotides align to TRBD2. The CDR3 totals 15 residues. The V gene's germline CDR1 is LGHDT and CDR2 YNNKEL (reference sequence). Germline trimming cut 1 base from V and 5 bases from J; bases unmatched to any gene: 6. The chain's CDR3 is CASSQAGTTEDTQYF. The CDR3 nucleotides read TGTGCCAGCAGCCAAGCCGGGACTACCGAAGATACGCAGTATTTT.

J is TRBJ2-1 and V is TRBV9; the D gene is possibly TRBD2 (7 bases). CDR3 length equals 16 residues. Germline loops: CDR1 SGDLS, CDR2 YYNGEE. Trimming took 0 bases from V and 9 from J, leaving 19 bases between them. The CDR3 region is CASSVVVGGPRSEQFF. For the CDR3, the DNA is TGTGCCAGCAGCGTAGTGGTGGGGGGGCCGCGGAGTGAGCAGTTCTTC.

This clonotype was seen only a few times. The chain links TRBV29-1 to TRBJ2-7; the D is unclear. Germline CDR1 reads SQVTM; CDR2 reads ANQGSEA. Trimming cost V 8 bases and J 3 bases, with 11 bases left between them. CDR3 length: 11 amino acids. CDR3 bases: TGCAGCACTTACGACGGCTACGAGCAGTACTTC. This gives the protein CSTYDGYEQYF.

This clonotype was found many times. This chain uses TRBV29-1 with TRBJ2-1; the D call may be TRBD1 or TRBD2 (5 bases each). V dropped 3 bases and J dropped 10 bases, with 10 bases sitting between them. CDR1 is SQVTM, CDR2 ANQGSEA, per germline. The CDR3 length is 11 residues. CDR3 DNA: TGCAGCGTTGAGGGGGTAGCGGAGCAGTTCTTC. Amino acids: CSVEGVAEQFF.

This clonotype was picked up a small number of times. The rearrangement joins TRBV7-2 to TRBJ2-4; TRBD2 might be the D (5 bases). The V end was cut by 1 base, the J end by 13 bases, with 20 bases between. The CDR3 is made up of 15 amino acids. Germline assignment: CDR1 SGHTA and CDR2 FQGNSA. This chain's CDR3 is CASSLGTGAGREQYF. DNA of the CDR3: TGTGCCAGCAGCTTAGGTACGGGCGCTGGAAGGGAGCAGTACTTC.

Details on this clonotype: This may arise from a read error, as a much more abundant clone is one base away. V and J are TRBV20-1 and TRBJ2-1, with TRBD1 identical over 8 bases. V gave up 0 bases and J gave up 13 bases; unmatched junction bases: 11. This CDR3 spans 14 amino acids. CDR1 is DFQATT and CDR2 is SNEGSKA in the germline V gene (reference sequence). For the CDR3, the DNA is TGCAGTGCTAGAGATGGCGACAGGGGAGAGACCCAGTTCTTC. It encodes CSARDGDRGETQFF.

There are a few counts of this clonotype. The chain has TRBV20-1 and TRBJ2-5, with D possibly matching TRBD2 (5 bases). Trimming stripped 4 bases from V and 1 base from J, with 10 bases between. The CDR3 runs 13 residues. Per germline, CDR1 DFQATT and CDR2 SNEGSKA (reference sequence). Written as DNA, the CDR3 is TGCAGTGCTAATCTAGCTGGCCAAGAGACCCAGTACTTC. Translating gives CSANLAGQETQYF.

The chain employs TRBV10-3 and TRBJ2-7; possibly TRBD2 for D (5 bases). V lost 4 bases and J 6 bases, leaving 13 bases between the germline ends. CDR3 length: 13 amino acids. Germline-derived CDR1 and CDR2 are ENHRY and SYGVKD. Here the CDR3 DNA reads TGTGCCATCAGTGGTCGAGGGCCATCCGAGCAGTACTTC. Its translation: CAISGRGPSEQYF.

Only a few counts were recorded for this clonotype. The chain joins TRBV7-2 to TRBJ2-5; the D call may be TRBD1 or TRBD2 (7 bases each). Trimming took off 6 bases at V and 3 bases at J, with 20 bases between the two ends. The CDR3 length is 16 residues. Germline values: CDR1 SGHTA, CDR2 FQGNSA. In nucleotides, the CDR3 is TGTGCCAGCAGTTGGGGAGGGGAGGGGGCTAAAGAGACCCAGTACTTC. Translated, it gives CASSWGGEGAKETQYF.

The rearrangement joins TRBV27 to TRBJ2-3; no clear D. The germline V and J ends were trimmed by 3 bases and 14 bases, with 12 bases remaining between them. CDR1 is MNHEY, CDR2 SMNVEV, per germline (reference sequence). This CDR3 has 11 residues. In DNA, the CDR3 is TGTGCCAGCAGTTTGGAGCGAGTCTTGTATTTT. It codes for CASSLERVLYF.

This clonotype was observed a handful of times. The rearrangement uses TRBV15 and TRBJ2-3, with D perhaps TRBD1 (6 bases). CDR3 length: 16 amino acids. CDR1 is LNHNV and CDR2 is YYDKDF in the germline V gene (reference sequence). Trimming took off 0 bases at V and 0 bases at J, with 10 bases between the two ends. In nucleotides, the CDR3 is TGTGCCACCAGCAGAGATCTGGGGGCGAGCACAGATACGCAGTATTTT. Amino acid sequence: CATSRDLGASTDTQYF.

This chain links TRBV11-2 with TRBJ2-1; no definite D call. Looked up from germline, CDR1 is SGHAT and CDR2 is FQNNGV. Trimming pared 0 bases from V and 15 bases from J, leaving 12 bases between. The CDR3 length is 12 residues. CDR3 sequence (DNA): TGTGCCAGCAGCTTAGATTCAACCCCTTTGTTCTTC. Translated: CASSLDSTPLFF.